A single sample gave rise to the 18 T cell receptor beta chains below, sequenced in a study of T-cell reconstitution after alpha-beta-depleted transplantation in children. Library preparation (for TCRbeta) was performed with unique molecular identifiers. TCRdb reprocessed the PCR reads with MiXCR, giving one entry per CDR3 protein. The sample yields tens of thousands of distinct CDR3 sequences, just under 7.5% seen once. The specimen comprised PBMCs from the stem cell graft donor, sampled from the stem cell graft. The receptors here all came from a human donor who donated a stem cell graft to a child with acute lymphoblastic leukemia.

V and J are TRBV28 and TRBJ2-7; 8 bases match TRBD2. The J segment lost 4 bases and the V segment lost 8 bases, leaving 16 bases of the junction unmatched. Per germline, CDR1 MDHEN and CDR2 SYDVKM. CDR3 length: 16 residues. The CDR3 protein is CASWGGISGKRYEQYF. CDR3 bases: TGTGCCAGCTGGGGGGGGATTAGCGGGAAAAGGTACGAGCAGTACTTC.

This clonotype was recorded at least ten times. J is TRBJ1-5 and V is TRBV27, with D perhaps matching TRBD1 (5 bases). Germline V gene sequence: CDR1 MNHEY, CDR2 SMNVEV (reference sequence). Trimming took off 5 bases at V and 5 bases at J, with 10 bases between the two ends. The CDR3 is 13 amino acids. CDR3 sequence reads: CASSPGRDQPQHF. The CDR3 coding sequence is TGTGCCAGCAGTCCGGGACGGGATCAGCCCCAGCATTTT.

The sample holds a few counts of this clonotype. It may be a read error: a sequence one base away is much more abundant. The chain is built from TRBV7-9 and TRBJ2-3; TRBD2 matches 7 bases. Germline CDR1 reads SEHNR; CDR2 reads FQNEAQ (reference sequence). After removal of 9 bases from V and 0 bases from J, the junction contained 15 bases not matched to a gene. CDR3 length: 17 amino acids. CDR3: CARSPPRGKTSTDTQYF. The CDR3 nucleotides are TGTGCCAGGAGCCCTCCGCGGGGGAAAACTAGCACAGATACGCAGTATTTT.

The chain is built from TRBV20-1 and TRBJ1-2; D unresolved. CDR1 and CDR2 (germline): DFQATT, SNEGSKA (reference sequence). The CDR3 spans 13 residues. V shed 4 bases and J shed 1 base, with 10 bases lying between them. CDR3 DNA sequence: TGCAGTGCTATCACGGCGCGTAACTATGGCTACACCTTC. This codes for CSAITARNYGYTF.

This clonotype appeared many times. This chain links TRBV27 with TRBJ1-5; D is ambiguous. Trimming removed 4 bases from V and 1 base from J, with 5 bases in between. CDR1 MNHEY and CDR2 SMNVEV come from the germline V gene (reference sequence). This CDR3 comprises 13 residues. CDR3 protein: CASSWSSNQPQHF. CDR3 bases: TGTGCCAGCAGTTGGTCGAGCAATCAGCCCCAGCATTTT.

In regard to this clonotype: Being one base from a much bigger clone, this may be a read error. The V and J genes are TRBV7-9 and TRBJ1-1; 12 nucleotides agree with TRBD1. CDR1 is SEHNR, CDR2 FQNEAQ, per germline (reference sequence). CDR3 length: 17 amino acids. The DNA for the CDR3 is TGTGGCAGCAGCTTAGAGGGACAGGGGGCTGAGAACACTGAAGCTTTCTTT. It is translated as CGSSLEGQGAENTEAFF.

This clonotype occurred many times. This chain links TRBV27 with TRBJ1-1, with 8 bases aligning to TRBD1. The V gene's germline CDR1 is MNHEY and CDR2 SMNVEV (reference sequence). The V segment lost 4 bases and the J segment 3 bases; nucleotides outside the gene matches: 4. CDR3 size: 14 residues. This CDR3 reads CASSSNRGYTEAFF. CDR3 nucleotide sequence: TGTGCCAGCAGTTCAAACAGGGGGTACACTGAAGCTTTCTTT.

This clonotype was detected ten times or more. The genes are TRBV7-8 and TRBJ2-1; TRBD2 aligns across 8 bases. Germline V gene data show CDR1 as SGHVS and CDR2 as FQNEAQ. CDR3 length: 18 residues. With 5 bases clipped from V and 4 bases from J, the junction kept 16 bases outside the gene matches. Here the CDR3 DNA reads TGTGCCAGCAGCCATCAGACGCTAGCGGGCATGGGTTACAATGAGCAGTTCTTC. It codes for CASSHQTLAGMGYNEQFF.

This clonotype is a singleton in its sample. The chain recombines TRBV6-5 with TRBJ2-2, with TRBD2 matching 7 bases. The V and J ends lost 6 bases and 5 bases, in that order; junction bases with no gene match: 15. The CDR3 length is 17 residues. CDR1 MNHEY and CDR2 SVGAGI come from the germline V gene. CDR3 residues: CASSRGPGGTGTGELFF. DNA of the CDR3: TGTGCCAGCAGCCGCGGCCCGGGGGGTACGGGGACCGGGGAGCTGTTTTTT.

This clonotype appeared many times. V is TRBV12-3 or TRBV12-4 and J is TRBJ2-7, with 11 bases identical to TRBD2. This CDR3 has 16 residues. V lost 4 bases to trimming and J lost 3 bases; unmatched junction nucleotides: 8. The CDR3, as DNA: TGTGCCAGCAGTTCAAGACTAGCGGGGAGAATCTACGAGCAGTACTTC. Protein product: CASSSRLAGRIYEQYF.

This clonotype was seen only a few times. This chain uses TRBV9 with TRBJ1-3; possibly TRBD1 for D (5 bases). With 0 bases removed from V and 3 bases from J, the gap between germline ends came to 13 bases. This CDR3 contains 16 residues. The V gene's germline CDR1 is SGDLS and CDR2 YYNGEE. CDR3 in amino acids: CASSVEGQGYGNTIYF. CDR3 in DNA: TGTGCCAGCAGCGTAGAGGGGCAGGGATATGGAAACACCATATATTTT.

This clonotype turned up a few times. The chain combines TRBV15 with TRBJ1-2; TRBD1 matches at 11 bases. This CDR3 spans 16 amino acids. V lost 0 bases, J lost 8 bases, and 8 bases stayed unmatched. Germline CDR1 is LNHNV and CDR2 is YYDKDF (reference sequence). This CDR3 is CATSRDRTGGARGYTF. The CDR3 DNA reads TGTGCCACCAGCAGAGATAGGACAGGGGGCGCGAGGGGCTACACCTTC.

This clonotype has just a few counts. The chain couples TRBV6-2 or TRBV6-3 to TRBJ2-3; D unresolved. V lost 10 bases to trimming and J lost 10 bases, with 15 bases between them. Germline CDR1 reads MNHEY; CDR2 reads SVGEGT. This CDR3 contains 11 residues. The CDR3 protein is CATWSRAAQYF. CDR3 DNA: TGTGCCACCTGGAGTCGCGCGGCGCAGTATTTT.

At least ten counts were recorded for this clonotype. The chain has TRBV5-5 and TRBJ2-1; D is perhaps TRBD1 (5 bases). CDR1 is SGHKS, CDR2 YYEKEE, per germline (reference sequence). CDR3 size: 14 residues. Deletions cut 4 bases from V and 6 bases from J, with 14 bases between. The CDR3 here is CASSPLRQGNEQFF. CDR3 coding DNA: TGTGCCAGCAGCCCCCTCCGGCAGGGCAATGAGCAGTTCTTC.

This clonotype was found many times. The chain couples TRBV5-1 to TRBJ1-1, with D possibly TRBD1 on 5 matching bases. The germline V and J ends were trimmed by 4 bases and 0 bases, with 16 bases remaining between them. The germline V gene encodes CDR1 SGHRS and CDR2 YFSETQ. This CDR3 contains 16 residues. The CDR3 DNA is TGCGCCAGCAGCCCACCTGGACAACGCATGAACACTGAAGCTTTCTTT. As protein: CASSPPGQRMNTEAFF. Complete variable domain (other parts from reference TRBV5-1 and TRBJ1-1): KAGVTQTPRYLIKTRGQQVTLSCSPISGHRSVSWYQQTPGQGLQFLFEYFSETQRNKGNFPGRFSGRQFSNSRSEMNVSTLELGDSALYLCASSPPGQRMNTEAFFGQGTRLTVV.

The table lists this clonotype with many counts. The V call is TRBV7-2, the J call TRBJ2-2, with 8 bases aligning to TRBD2. The J segment lost 1 base and the V segment lost 8 bases, leaving 9 bases of the junction unmatched. Per germline, CDR1 SGHTA and CDR2 FQGNSA. CDR3 length equals 16 residues. CDR3 nucleotides: TGTGCCAGCCCGGGGCAAGCGGGAGAGAACACCGGGGAGCTGTTTTTT. This translates into CASPGQAGENTGELFF.

This clonotype was counted many times. The rearrangement joins TRBV10-1 to TRBJ2-3, with unresolved D. The CDR3 length is 13 residues. V dropped 2 bases and J dropped 6 bases, with 9 bases sitting between them. Germline loops: CDR1 WNHNN, CDR2 SYGVQD (reference sequence). The CDR3 DNA reads TGCGCCAGCAGTGAGACGCTGGGGGATACGCAGTATTTT. It translates to CASSETLGDTQYF.

This clonotype was recorded many times. The chain recombines TRBV11-2 with TRBJ1-4; D is undetermined. Germline V CDR1 and CDR2: SGHAT, FQNNGV. Trimming pared 1 base from V and 0 bases from J, leaving 9 bases between. The CDR3 has 16 residues. CDR3 bases: TGTGCCAGCAGCTTAGGCTCGCCTGCAACTAATGAAAAACTGTTTTTT. This sequence encodes CASSLGSPATNEKLFF.